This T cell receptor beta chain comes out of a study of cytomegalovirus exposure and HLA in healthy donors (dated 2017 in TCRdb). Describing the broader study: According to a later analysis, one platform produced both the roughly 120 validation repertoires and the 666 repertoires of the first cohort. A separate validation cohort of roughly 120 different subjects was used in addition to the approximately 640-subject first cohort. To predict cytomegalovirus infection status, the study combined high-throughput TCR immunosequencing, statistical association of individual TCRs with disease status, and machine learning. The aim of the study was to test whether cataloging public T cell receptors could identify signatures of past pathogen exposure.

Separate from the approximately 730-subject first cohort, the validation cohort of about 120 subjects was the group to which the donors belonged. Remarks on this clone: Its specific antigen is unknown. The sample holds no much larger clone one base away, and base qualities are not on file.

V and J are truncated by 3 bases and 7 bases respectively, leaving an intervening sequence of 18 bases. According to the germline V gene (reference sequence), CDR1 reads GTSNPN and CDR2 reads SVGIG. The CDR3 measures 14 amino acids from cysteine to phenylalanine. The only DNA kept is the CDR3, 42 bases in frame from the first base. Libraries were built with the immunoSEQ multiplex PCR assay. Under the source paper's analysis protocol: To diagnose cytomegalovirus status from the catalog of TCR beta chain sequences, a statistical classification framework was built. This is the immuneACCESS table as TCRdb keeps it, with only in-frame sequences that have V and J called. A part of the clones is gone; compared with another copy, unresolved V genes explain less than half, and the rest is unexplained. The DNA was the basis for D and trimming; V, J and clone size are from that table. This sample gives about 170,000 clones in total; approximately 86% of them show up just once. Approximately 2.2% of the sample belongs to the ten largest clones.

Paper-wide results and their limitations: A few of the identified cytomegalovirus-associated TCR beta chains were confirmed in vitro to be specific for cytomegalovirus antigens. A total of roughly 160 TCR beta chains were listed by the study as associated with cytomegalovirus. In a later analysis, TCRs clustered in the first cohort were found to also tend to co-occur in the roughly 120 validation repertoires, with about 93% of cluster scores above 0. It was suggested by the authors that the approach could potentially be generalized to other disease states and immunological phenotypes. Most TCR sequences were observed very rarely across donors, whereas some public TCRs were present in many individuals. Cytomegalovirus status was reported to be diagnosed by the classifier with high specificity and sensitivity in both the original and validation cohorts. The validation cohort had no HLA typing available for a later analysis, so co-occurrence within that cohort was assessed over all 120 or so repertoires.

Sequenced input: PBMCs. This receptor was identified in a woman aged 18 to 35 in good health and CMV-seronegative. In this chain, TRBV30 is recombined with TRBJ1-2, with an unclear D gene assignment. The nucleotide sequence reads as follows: TGTGCCTGGAGGACGGAGTCCTGGATGGTTGGCTACACCTTC. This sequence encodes CAWRTESWMVGYTF.